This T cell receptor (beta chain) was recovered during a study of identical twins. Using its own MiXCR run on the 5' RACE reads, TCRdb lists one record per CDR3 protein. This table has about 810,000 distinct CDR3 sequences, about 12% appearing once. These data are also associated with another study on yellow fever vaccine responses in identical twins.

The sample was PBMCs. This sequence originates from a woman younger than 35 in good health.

The CDR3 DNA reads TGTGCCGGCAAAGGGACTAGCGGGAGCAATGAGCAGTTCTTC. Residues: CAGKGTSGSNEQFF. V and J are TRBV9 and TRBJ2-1; 14 nucleotides agree with TRBD2. Germline V gene data show CDR1 as SGDLS and CDR2 as YYNGEE. V trimming: 10 bases; J trimming: 6 bases; junction bases outside the gene matches: 6. The CDR3 is 14 amino acids.